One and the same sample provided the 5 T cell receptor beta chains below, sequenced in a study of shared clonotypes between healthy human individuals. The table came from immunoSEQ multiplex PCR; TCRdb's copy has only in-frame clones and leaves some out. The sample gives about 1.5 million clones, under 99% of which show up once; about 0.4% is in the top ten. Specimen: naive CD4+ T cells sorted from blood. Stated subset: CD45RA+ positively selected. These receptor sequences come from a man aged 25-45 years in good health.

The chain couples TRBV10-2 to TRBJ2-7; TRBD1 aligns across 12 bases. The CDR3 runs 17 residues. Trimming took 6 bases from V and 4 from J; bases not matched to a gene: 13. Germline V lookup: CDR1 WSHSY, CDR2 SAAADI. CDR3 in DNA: TGCGCCAGCAGGTCGGGACAGGGGGCGATTGTGTGGTACGAGCAGTACTTC. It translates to CASRSGQGAIVWYEQYF.

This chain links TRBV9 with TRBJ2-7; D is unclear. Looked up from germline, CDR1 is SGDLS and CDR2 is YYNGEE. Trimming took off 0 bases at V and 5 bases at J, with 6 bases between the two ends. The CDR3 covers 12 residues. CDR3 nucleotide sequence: TGTGCCAGCAGCGTAGGAGAGAACGAGCAGTACTTC. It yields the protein CASSVGENEQYF.

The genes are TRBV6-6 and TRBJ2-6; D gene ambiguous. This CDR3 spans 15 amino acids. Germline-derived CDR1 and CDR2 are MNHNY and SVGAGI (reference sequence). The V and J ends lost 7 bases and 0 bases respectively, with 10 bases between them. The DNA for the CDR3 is TGTGCCAGCACCCCCCCAGGCTCTGGGGCCAACGTCCTGACTTTC. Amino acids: CASTPPGSGANVLTF.

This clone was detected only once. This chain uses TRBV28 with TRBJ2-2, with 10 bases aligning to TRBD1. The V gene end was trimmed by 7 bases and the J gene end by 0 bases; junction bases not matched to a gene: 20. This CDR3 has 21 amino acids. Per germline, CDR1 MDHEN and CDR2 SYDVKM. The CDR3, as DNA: TGTGCCAGCACCCTTATTTGGGCCCACTGGGACAGGGGAGCGAACACCGGGGAGCTGTTTTTT. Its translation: CASTLIWAHWDRGANTGELFF. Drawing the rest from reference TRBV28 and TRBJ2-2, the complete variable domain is DVKVTQSSRYLVKRTGEKVFLECVQDMDHENMFWYRQDPGLGLRLIYFSYDVKMKEKGDIPEGYSVSREKKERFSLILESASTNQTSMYLCASTLIWAHWDRGANTGELFFGEGSRLTVL.

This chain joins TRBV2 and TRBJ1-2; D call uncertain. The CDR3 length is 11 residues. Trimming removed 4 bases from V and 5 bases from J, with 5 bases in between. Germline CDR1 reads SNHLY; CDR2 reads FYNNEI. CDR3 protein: CASSGEYGYTF. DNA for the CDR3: TGTGCCAGCAGTGGGGAATATGGCTACACCTTC. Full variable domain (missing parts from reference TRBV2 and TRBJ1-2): EPEVTQTPSHQVTQMGQEVILRCVPISNHLYFYWYRQILGQKVEFLVSFYNNEISEKSEIFDDQFSVERPDGSNFTLKIRSTKLEDSAMYFCASSGEYGYTFGSGTRLTVV.